Listed here is a single T cell receptor beta chain. V dropped 2 bases and J dropped 5; count of bases not matched to a gene: 2. Germline values: CDR1 SGHTA, CDR2 FQGNSA. CDR3 length: 13 residues. Produced via immunoSEQ multiplex PCR; TCRdb's table is partial and in-frame only. The table shows over 200,000 clones, with about four fifths occurring only once. The data were obtained in a study of blood T cell repertoires in COVID-19. The clonotype comes from an elderly man with acute or convalescent COVID-19. The source material was peripheral blood. The chain carries TRBV7-2 and TRBJ1-1; 7 nucleotides line up with TRBD1. The CDR3 nucleotides are TGTGCCAGCAGCTTAACAGGGGAAACTGAAGCTTTCTTT. As protein: CASSLTGETEAFF.